The 13 T cell receptor beta chains presented below share a single source sample, sequenced in a study of response to subunit inactivated influenza vaccine. TCRdb reprocessed the RT-PCR reads via MiXCR and lists one record per CDR3 protein. The table lists roughly 170,000 distinct CDR3 sequences, around 9.2% of them singletons. Sequenced material: non-naive T cells sorted from PBMCs, taken on the day of vaccination. Receptor source: a man aged 45-65 years who received an inactivated influenza vaccine.

This clonotype occurred a few times. This rearrangement joins TRBV10-1 to TRBJ2-5; unclear D gene. CDR1 is WNHNN and CDR2 is SYGVQD in the germline V gene (reference sequence). The V and J ends lost 4 bases and 1 base respectively, with 7 bases between them. CDR3 size: 13 residues. CDR3 amino acids: CASSATIQETQYF. The DNA for the CDR3 is TGCGCCAGCAGTGCCACAATCCAAGAGACCCAGTACTTC.

The rearrangement uses TRBV5-1 and TRBJ2-5, with D perhaps matching TRBD1 (5 bases). This CDR3 is 14 amino acids long. Germline CDR1 is SGHRS and CDR2 is YFSETQ. Trimming cost V 1 base and J 4 bases, with 11 bases left between them. The CDR3 nucleotides are TGCGCCAGCAGCTTGACCAGGGCCGCAGAGACCCAGTACTTC. This codes for CASSLTRAAETQYF. The variable domain in full, with the rest retrieved from reference TRBV5-1 and TRBJ2-5, is KAGVTQTPRYLIKTRGQQVTLSCSPISGHRSVSWYQQTPGQGLQFLFEYFSETQRNKGNFPGRFSGRQFSNSRSEMNVSTLELGDSALYLCASSLTRAAETQYFGPGTRLLVL.

V gene TRBV20-1 combines with J gene TRBJ2-6; TRBD1 matches 12 bases. The CDR3 contains 17 residues. With V trimmed by 6 bases and J by 0 bases, 6 bases remained unmatched. Per germline, CDR1 DFQATT and CDR2 SNEGSKA (reference sequence). CDR3 amino acids: CSATGQGAPSGANVLTF. As DNA, the CDR3 is TGCAGTGCGACGGGACAGGGGGCACCCTCTGGGGCCAACGTCCTGACTTTC.

This clonotype was picked up many times. The V and J genes are TRBV4-1 and TRBJ2-3; the D gene is possibly TRBD1 (6 bases). Per germline, CDR1 MGHRA and CDR2 YSYEKL. Trimming removed 4 bases from V and 0 bases from J, with 11 bases in between. This CDR3 comprises 15 residues. This chain's CDR3 is CASSRIQGSTDTQYF. CDR3 DNA: TGCGCCAGCAGCCGCATACAGGGTAGCACAGATACGCAGTATTTT.

The chain is built from TRBV6-1 and TRBJ2-7; TRBD1 aligns across 8 bases. This CDR3 is built from 12 residues. J was trimmed by 5 bases and V by 6 bases; bases with no gene match: 3. CDR1 is MNHNS, CDR2 SASEGT, per germline. CDR3: CASSQGAHEQYF. CDR3 sequence (DNA): TGTGCCAGCAGCCAGGGGGCCCACGAGCAGTACTTC.

This clonotype has just a few counts. The chain uses TRBV20-1 and TRBJ2-1, with 10 bases that match TRBD2. The V gene's germline CDR1 is DFQATT and CDR2 SNEGSKA (reference sequence). The CDR3 sequence is 15 residues long. With V trimmed by 2 bases and J by 11 bases, 12 bases remained unmatched. This CDR3 reads CSARIASGSFEKQFF. CDR3 in DNA: TGCAGTGCTAGAATCGCTAGCGGGAGTTTCGAGAAGCAGTTCTTC.

This chain uses TRBV10-3 with TRBJ2-7; maybe TRBD1 (5 bases). V was trimmed by 4 bases and J by 2 bases, leaving 12 bases between them. This CDR3 spans 14 amino acids. Germline CDR1 ENHRY, CDR2 SYGVKD. CDR3 region: CAISVATVTYEQYF. CDR3 sequence (DNA): TGTGCCATCAGTGTGGCGACAGTGACCTACGAGCAGTACTTC.

This clonotype was detected only a few times. This CDR3 is CASSSGESTDTQYF. The CDR3 DNA is TGCGCCAGCAGCTCAGGGGAGAGCACAGATACGCAGTATTTT. J is TRBJ2-3 and V is TRBV5-1, with D maybe TRBD1 (6 bases). The CDR3 consists of 14 residues. Trimming removed 3 bases from V and 0 bases from J, with 8 bases in between. Per germline, CDR1 SGHRS and CDR2 YFSETQ.

The chain couples TRBV12-3 or TRBV12-4 to TRBJ2-1; no firm D call. V was clipped by 7 bases and J by 0 bases, with 10 bases between them. The CDR3 is 14 amino acids. CDR3 DNA sequence: TGTGCCAGCACGGCGTCGGGCTCCTACAATGAGCAGTTCTTC. It translates to CASTASGSYNEQFF.

The chain links TRBV7-2 to TRBJ1-3, with 7 bases matching TRBD1. The CDR3 spans 16 residues. Trimming cost V 5 bases and J 4 bases; bases outside gene matches: 11. CDR1 SGHTA and CDR2 FQGNSA come from the germline V gene. CDR3 DNA: TGTGCCAGCAGCCCAGGGCCGGACAGGCAGGGAAACACCATATATTTT. The encoded protein is CASSPGPDRQGNTIYF.

The sample holds a few counts of this clonotype. The genes are TRBV5-4 and TRBJ2-5, with D unclear. The CDR3 extends over 11 amino acids. Germline V gene sequence: CDR1 SGHNT, CDR2 YYREEE (reference sequence). With 8 bases removed from V and 3 bases from J, the gap between germline ends came to 8 bases. Written as DNA, the CDR3 is TGTGCCAGTGATAGAAAAGAGACCCAGTACTTC. Translation: CASDRKETQYF. Drawing the rest from reference TRBV5-4 and TRBJ2-5, the complete variable domain is ETGVTQSPTHLIKTRGQQVTLRCSSQSGHNTVSWYQQALGQGPQFIFQYYREEENGRGNFPPRFSGLQFPNYSSELNVNALELDDSALYLCASDRKETQYFGPGTRLLVL.

The chain has TRBV20-1 and TRBJ2-3; perhaps TRBD2 as D (6 bases). V lost 2 bases and J 8 bases, leaving 14 bases between the germline ends. The CDR3 has 13 residues. The germline V gene encodes CDR1 DFQATT and CDR2 SNEGSKA (reference sequence). This CDR3 reads CSARQGGLGTQYF. The CDR3 DNA follows: TGCAGTGCTAGACAGGGAGGCCTTGGTACGCAGTATTTT.

This clonotype was detected only a few times. The CDR3 loop reads CASSIRAEYNEQFF. The CDR3 nucleotides read TGTGCCAGCAGCATAAGGGCAGAATACAATGAGCAGTTCTTC. V gene TRBV9 combines with J gene TRBJ2-1; D call uncertain. In germline, CDR1 is SGDLS, CDR2 YYNGEE. This CDR3 comprises 14 residues. V was shortened by 4 bases and J by 4 bases, with 12 bases between the two germline ends.